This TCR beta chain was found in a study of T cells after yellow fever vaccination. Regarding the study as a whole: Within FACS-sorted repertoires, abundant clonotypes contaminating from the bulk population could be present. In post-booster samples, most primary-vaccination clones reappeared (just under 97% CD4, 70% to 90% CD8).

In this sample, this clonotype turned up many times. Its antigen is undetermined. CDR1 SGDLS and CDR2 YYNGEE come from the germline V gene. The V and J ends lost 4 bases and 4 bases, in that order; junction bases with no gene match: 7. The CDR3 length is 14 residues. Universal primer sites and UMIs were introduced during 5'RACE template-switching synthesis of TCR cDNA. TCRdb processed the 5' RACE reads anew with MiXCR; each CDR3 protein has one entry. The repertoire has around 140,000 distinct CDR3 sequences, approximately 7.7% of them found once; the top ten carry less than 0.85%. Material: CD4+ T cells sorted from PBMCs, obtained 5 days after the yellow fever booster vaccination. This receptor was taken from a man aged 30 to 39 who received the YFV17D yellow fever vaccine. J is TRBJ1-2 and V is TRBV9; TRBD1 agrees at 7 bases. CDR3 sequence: CASSTGTALYGYTF. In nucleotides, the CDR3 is TGTGCCAGCAGCACCGGGACAGCCCTCTATGGCTACACCTTC.